This TCR beta chain was recovered during a study of blood T cell repertoires in COVID-19. Whole-study context: Acute and convalescent COVID-19 specimens originated in the United States, Italy and Spain. T cells, B-cell-depleted T cells, or PBMCs supplied cDNA or gDNA.

In the original analysis: Nucleated cell number was recorded as an estimate derived from reference gene primer amplification. The method was immunoSEQ multiplex PCR; TCRdb's version includes in-frame clones alone and lacks a portion of them. V and J calls and clone size are those listed in that table; D and trimming were worked out from the DNA. The sample yields fewer than 65,000 clones, roughly 80% seen once. Only a few counts were recorded for this clone. This clonotype was sampled from a human donor in a cohort sampled during active COVID-19. The sequencing input was peripheral blood.

The CDR3 nucleotides read TGTGCCTGGAGTCCCCTACAGGGGGATCAGCCCCAGCATTTT. Encoded protein: CAWSPLQGDQPQHF. V usage is TRBV30 and J usage is TRBJ1-5; 8 nucleotides match TRBD1. This CDR3 contains 14 residues. CDR1 GTSNPN and CDR2 SVGIG come from the germline V gene (reference sequence). The junction had 5 bases not matched to a gene; V was cut back by 2 bases and J by 5 bases.